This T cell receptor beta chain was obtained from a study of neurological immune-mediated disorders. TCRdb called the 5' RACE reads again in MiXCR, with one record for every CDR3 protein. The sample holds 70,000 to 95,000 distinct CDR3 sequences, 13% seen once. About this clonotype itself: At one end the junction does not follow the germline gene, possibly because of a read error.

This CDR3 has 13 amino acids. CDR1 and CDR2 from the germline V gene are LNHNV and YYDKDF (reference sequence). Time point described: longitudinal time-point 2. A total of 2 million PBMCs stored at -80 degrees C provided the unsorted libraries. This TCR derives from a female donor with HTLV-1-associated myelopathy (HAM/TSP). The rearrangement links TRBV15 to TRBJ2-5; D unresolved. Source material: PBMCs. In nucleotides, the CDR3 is TGTGCTACCAGCAGAGATTTAAATGAGACCCAGTACTTC. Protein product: CATSRDLNETQYF. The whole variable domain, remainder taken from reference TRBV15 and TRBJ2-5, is DAMVIQNPRYQVTQFGKPVTLSCSQTLNHNVMYWYQQKSSQAPKLLFHYYDKDFNNEADTPDNFQSRRPNTSFCFLDIRSPGLGDTAMYLCATSRDLNETQYFGPGTRLLVL.